A single sample is the source of the 20 T cell receptor beta chains below, sequenced in a study of blood T cell repertoires in COVID-19. Only in-frame clones appear in the TCRdb table, and some are missing; sequencing was by immunoSEQ multiplex PCR. The table lists approximately 140,000 clones, 87% of them singletons. The sample comprised peripheral blood. These receptors all stem from a woman aged 60 to 75 with active or convalescent COVID-19.

The chain uses TRBV11-2 and TRBJ1-1; 9 bases match TRBD1. CDR1 and CDR2 from the germline V gene are SGHAT and FQNNGV. The V segment lost 5 bases and the J segment 3 bases; nucleotides outside the gene matches: 4. CDR3 length: 14 residues. Written as DNA, the CDR3 is TGTGCCAGCAGCCTTGGACAGGGGTACACTGAAGCTTTCTTT. Amino acids: CASSLGQGYTEAFF. Full variable domain (missing parts from reference TRBV11-2 and TRBJ1-1): EAGVAQSPRYKIIEKRQSVAFWCNPISGHATLYWYQQILGQGPKLLIQFQNNGVVDDSQLPKDRFSAERLKGVDSTLKIQPAKLEDSAVYLCASSLGQGYTEAFFGQGTRLTVV.

This sequence joins TRBV20-1 and TRBJ1-2; D is undetermined. This CDR3 region has 11 residues. With 3 bases removed from V and 8 bases from J, the gap between germline ends came to 10 bases. Germline CDR1 DFQATT, CDR2 SNEGSKA (reference sequence). DNA of the CDR3: TGCAGTGCTAGGAATTCAGGCGGCTACACCTTC. It translates to CSARNSGGYTF.

The rearrangement uses TRBV29-1 and TRBJ1-1; D is perhaps TRBD1 (5 bases). The CDR3 loop spans 13 amino acids. Trimming shortened V by 5 bases and J by 1 base, and 11 bases separated the two germline ends. CDR1 and CDR2 (germline): SQVTM, ANQGSEA. The CDR3 DNA follows: TGCAGCGTTCTGGGGCCAAGGAACACTGAAGCTTTCTTT. Protein: CSVLGPRNTEAFF.

The chain employs TRBV7-9 and TRBJ2-3, with TRBD2 identical over 10 bases. This CDR3 is 14 amino acids long. With 7 bases clipped from V and 6 bases from J, the junction kept 7 bases outside the gene matches. Per germline, CDR1 SEHNR and CDR2 FQNEAQ (reference sequence). The CDR3 loop reads CASKALAGADTQYF. For the CDR3, the DNA is TGTGCCAGCAAGGCGCTAGCGGGGGCTGATACGCAGTATTTT.

This clone occurred many times. J is TRBJ1-4 and V is TRBV14; maybe TRBD1 (5 bases). The germline V and J ends were trimmed by 0 bases and 8 bases, with 13 bases remaining between them. Germline V CDR1 and CDR2: SGHDN, FVKESK. The length of the CDR3 is 15 residues. CDR3 DNA sequence: TGTGCCAGCAGCCAAGATTGGGGACTGAGGGAAAAACTGTTTTTT. Protein product: CASSQDWGLREKLFF. The full variable domain, its missing parts supplied by reference TRBV14 and TRBJ1-4, is EAGVTQFPSHSVIEKGQTVTLRCDPISGHDNLYWYRRVMGKEIKFLLHFVKESKQDESGMPNNRFLAERTGGTYSTLKVQPAELEDSGVYFCASSQDWGLREKLFFGSGTQLSVL.

V is TRBV7-8 and J is TRBJ1-4; maybe TRBD1 (5 bases). CDR3 length: 16 amino acids. Trimming took 4 bases from V and 4 from J, leaving 16 bases between them. Germline CDR1 is SGHVS and CDR2 is FQNEAQ. The CDR3 loop reads CASSSRGQGLNEKLFF. The CDR3 DNA is TGTGCCAGCAGCTCCCGAGGTCAGGGACTTAATGAAAAACTGTTTTTT.

The chain recombines TRBV7-6 with TRBJ2-3; 8 nucleotides agree with TRBD2. In germline, CDR1 is SGHVS, CDR2 FNYEAQ. The CDR3 loop spans 16 amino acids. After removal of 0 bases from V and 0 bases from J, the junction contained 2 bases not matched to a gene. This chain's CDR3 is CASSLASGDSTDTQYF. The CDR3 DNA sequence: TGTGCCAGCAGCTTAGCTAGCGGGGATAGCACAGATACGCAGTATTTT.

This chain joins TRBV5-6 and TRBJ1-1, with D tentatively TRBD1 (6 bases). This CDR3 is 12 amino acids long. Germline-derived CDR1 and CDR2 are SGHDT and YYEEEE. V was trimmed by 0 bases and J by 8 bases, leaving 8 bases between them. The CDR3 protein is CASSLDRGEAFF. The CDR3 nucleotides read TGTGCCAGCAGCTTGGATAGGGGGGAAGCTTTCTTT.

V gene TRBV7-9 combines with J gene TRBJ2-1, with TRBD2 matching over 9 bases. The CDR3 extends over 15 amino acids. In germline, CDR1 is SEHNR, CDR2 FQNEAQ (reference sequence). After removal of 5 bases from V and 7 bases from J, the junction contained 9 bases not matched to a gene. Here the CDR3 reads CASSPSAGGRNEQFF. CDR3 DNA sequence: TGTGCCAGCAGCCCCTCAGCGGGGGGTCGGAATGAGCAGTTCTTC.

The chain combines TRBV18 with TRBJ1-1, with D unresolved. V dropped 3 bases and J dropped 1 base, with 6 bases sitting between them. CDR1 and CDR2 (germline): KGHSH, LQKENI. CDR3 length equals 13 residues. CDR3 amino acids: CASSPGWNTEAFF. DNA for the CDR3: TGTGCCAGCTCACCCGGGTGGAACACTGAAGCTTTCTTT.

The chain couples TRBV4-1 to TRBJ1-2; TRBD1 might be the D (6 bases). The CDR3 consists of 16 residues. Germline CDR1 reads MGHRA; CDR2 reads YSYEKL. Trimming removed 4 bases at V and 3 bases at J, with 18 bases between. CDR3 amino acids: CASSPIAGAADYGYTF. DNA for the CDR3: TGCGCCAGCAGCCCGATCGCAGGGGCCGCGGACTATGGCTACACCTTC.

The rearrangement uses TRBV4-3 and TRBJ2-1, with 9 nucleotides matching TRBD1. The V and J ends lost 0 bases and 6 bases, in that order; junction bases with no gene match: 6. Germline V gives CDR1 LGHNA, CDR2 YSLEER. The CDR3 has 16 residues. The DNA for the CDR3 is TGCGCCAGCAGCCAAGATCCTACAGGGGGCATCAATGAGCAGTTCTTC. Translation gives CASSQDPTGGINEQFF.

This chain uses TRBV7-2 with TRBJ2-7; 9 bases fit TRBD1. The CDR3 is 15 amino acids. Per the germline V gene, CDR1 is SGHTA and CDR2 is FQGNSA. The V segment lost 3 bases and the J segment 2 bases; nucleotides outside the gene matches: 5. CDR3 residues: CASSFQTGGPYEQYF. The CDR3 DNA reads as TGTGCCAGCAGCTTCCAGACAGGGGGGCCCTACGAGCAGTACTTC. The variable domain in full, with the rest retrieved from reference TRBV7-2 and TRBJ2-7, is GAGVSQSPSNKVTEKGKDVELRCDPISGHTALYWYRQSLGQGLEFLIYFQGNSAPDKSGLPSDRFSAERTGGSVSTLTIQRTQQEDSAVYLCASSFQTGGPYEQYFGPGTRLTVT.

This rearrangement joins TRBV30 to TRBJ2-3, with TRBD2 matching 9 bases. Trimming removed 1 base from V and 3 bases from J; junction bases left unmatched: 8. Looked up from germline, CDR1 is GTSNPN and CDR2 is SVGIG (reference sequence). This CDR3 comprises 16 residues. The CDR3 region has the DNA TGTGCCTGGAGTGGGGAAGGGAGCGGGGGGACAGATACGCAGTATTTT. Its translation: CAWSGEGSGGTDTQYF.

V gene TRBV6-6 combines with J gene TRBJ1-1; the match to TRBD1 covers 9 bases. V was clipped by 5 bases and J by 11 bases; unmatched bases: 6. The germline gives CDR1 MNHNY, CDR2 SVGAGI (reference sequence). The CDR3 loop spans 12 amino acids. CDR3 sequence (DNA): TGTGCCAGCAGTCGGGACAGGGTTGGGGCTTTCTTT. This sequence encodes CASSRDRVGAFF.

This chain connects TRBV18 to TRBJ2-5, with a possible D match to TRBD1 (6 bases). V gave up 4 bases and J gave up 5 bases, with 11 bases separating them. Germline V lookup: CDR1 KGHSH, CDR2 LQKENI. CDR3 length: 13 amino acids. The CDR3 is CASSQQGWETQYF. The CDR3 nucleotides read TGTGCCAGCTCACAACAGGGATGGGAGACCCAGTACTTC.

The rearrangement links TRBV7-2 to TRBJ2-1, with D perhaps matching TRBD2 (6 bases). The CDR3 consists of 15 residues. V lost 3 bases to trimming and J lost 4 bases, with 13 bases between them. Germline V CDR1 and CDR2: SGHTA, FQGNSA. CDR3 protein: CASSLGGDLYNEQFF. CDR3 nucleotide sequence: TGTGCCAGCAGCTTGGGCGGGGATCTATACAATGAGCAGTTCTTC.

This chain uses TRBV5-4 with TRBJ1-2, with 9 positions matching TRBD1. With V trimmed by 4 bases and J by 4 bases, 17 bases remained unmatched. The CDR3 spans 18 residues. Germline V CDR1 and CDR2: SGHNT, YYREEE (reference sequence). This CDR3 is CASSPITTGGAPFYGYTF. In nucleotides, the CDR3 is TGTGCCAGCAGCCCTATCACTACAGGGGGCGCTCCCTTCTATGGCTACACCTTC.

This chain joins TRBV5-6 and TRBJ1-4; D is perhaps TRBD1 (5 bases). Germline-derived CDR1 and CDR2 are SGHDT and YYEEEE. V lost 6 bases, J lost 4 bases, and 13 bases lay in between. This CDR3 region has 14 residues. CDR3 in DNA: TGTGCCAGCACCCCCGGGGGTTTTAATGAAAAACTGTTTTTT. Translating gives CASTPGGFNEKLFF.

The V gene is TRBV27, the J gene TRBJ1-2, with 10 nucleotides matching TRBD1. V trimming: 5 bases; J trimming: 7 bases; junction bases outside the gene matches: 1. Germline values: CDR1 MNHEY, CDR2 SMNVEV (reference sequence). The length of the CDR3 is 12 residues. The CDR3 DNA sequence: TGTGCCAGCAGTAGGACAGGGGGTGGCTACACCTTC. Amino acids: CASSRTGGGYTF.